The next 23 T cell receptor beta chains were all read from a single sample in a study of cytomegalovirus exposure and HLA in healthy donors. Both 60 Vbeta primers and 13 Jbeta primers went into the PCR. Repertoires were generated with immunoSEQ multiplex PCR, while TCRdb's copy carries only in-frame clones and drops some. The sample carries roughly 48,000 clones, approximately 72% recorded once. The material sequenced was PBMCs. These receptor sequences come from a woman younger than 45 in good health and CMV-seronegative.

The CDR3 protein is CASSLRGRDYGDTQYF. The CDR3 DNA reads as TGTGCCAGCAGCTTACGCGGTAGGGACTATGGCGATACGCAGTATTTT. V usage is TRBV7-9 and J usage is TRBJ2-3; 7 nucleotides match TRBD2. V shed 2 bases and J 6 bases; nucleotides not matched to a gene: 11. Looked up from germline, CDR1 is SEHNR and CDR2 is FQNEAQ (reference sequence). The CDR3 has 16 residues.

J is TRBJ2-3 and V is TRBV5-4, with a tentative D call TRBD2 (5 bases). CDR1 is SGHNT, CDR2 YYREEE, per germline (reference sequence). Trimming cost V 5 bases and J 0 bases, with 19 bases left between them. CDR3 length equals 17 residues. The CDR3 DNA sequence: TGTGCCAGCAGTTTACCCAATAGCGAACGTAGCACAGATACGCAGTATTTT. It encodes CASSLPNSERSTDTQYF.

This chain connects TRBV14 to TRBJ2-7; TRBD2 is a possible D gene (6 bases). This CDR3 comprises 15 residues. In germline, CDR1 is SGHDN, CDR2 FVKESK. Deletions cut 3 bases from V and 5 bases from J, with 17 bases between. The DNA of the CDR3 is TGTGCCAGCAGCCAGATGGGACTCTATACGGACGAGCAGTACTTC. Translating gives CASSQMGLYTDEQYF.

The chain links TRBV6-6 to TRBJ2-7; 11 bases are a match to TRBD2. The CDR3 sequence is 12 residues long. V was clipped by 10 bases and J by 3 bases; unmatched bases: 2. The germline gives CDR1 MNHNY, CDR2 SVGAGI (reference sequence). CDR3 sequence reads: CATGTSGYEQYF. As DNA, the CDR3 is TGTGCCACCGGGACTAGCGGCTACGAGCAGTACTTC.

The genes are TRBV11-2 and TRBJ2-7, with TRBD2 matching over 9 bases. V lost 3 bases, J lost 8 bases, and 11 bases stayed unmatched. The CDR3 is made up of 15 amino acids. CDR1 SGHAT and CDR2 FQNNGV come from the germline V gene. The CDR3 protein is CASSFDSGGLGKQYF. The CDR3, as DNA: TGTGCCAGCAGCTTTGATAGCGGGGGACTCGGGAAGCAGTACTTC.

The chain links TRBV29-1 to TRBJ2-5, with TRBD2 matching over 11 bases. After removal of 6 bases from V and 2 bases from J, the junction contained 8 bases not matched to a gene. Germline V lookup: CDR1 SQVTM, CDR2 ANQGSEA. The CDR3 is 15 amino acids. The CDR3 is CSVPGTSGVQETQYF. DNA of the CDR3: TGCAGCGTCCCAGGGACTAGCGGAGTACAAGAGACCCAGTACTTC.

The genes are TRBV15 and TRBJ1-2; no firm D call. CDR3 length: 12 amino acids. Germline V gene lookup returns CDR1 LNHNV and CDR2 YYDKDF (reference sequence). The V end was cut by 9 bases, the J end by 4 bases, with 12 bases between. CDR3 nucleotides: TGTGCCACATCCACCGAGGGCTATGGCTACACCTTC. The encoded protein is CATSTEGYGYTF.

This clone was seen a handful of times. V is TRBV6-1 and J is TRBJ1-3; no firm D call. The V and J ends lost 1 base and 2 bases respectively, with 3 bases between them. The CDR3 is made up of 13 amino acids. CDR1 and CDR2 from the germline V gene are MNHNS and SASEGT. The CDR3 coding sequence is TGTGCCAGCAGTGAAGAGCCTGGAAACACCATATATTTT. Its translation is CASSEEPGNTIYF.

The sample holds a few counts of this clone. CDR3 protein: CASSLQEQGYGYTF. In DNA form, the CDR3 reads TGCGCCAGCAGCTTGCAAGAACAGGGCTATGGCTACACCTTC. The chain recombines TRBV5-1 with TRBJ1-2; TRBD1 is a possible D gene (6 bases). Trimming left V 1 base short and J 4 bases short, with 11 bases between. The CDR3 is made up of 14 amino acids. CDR1 and CDR2 (germline): SGHRS, YFSETQ.

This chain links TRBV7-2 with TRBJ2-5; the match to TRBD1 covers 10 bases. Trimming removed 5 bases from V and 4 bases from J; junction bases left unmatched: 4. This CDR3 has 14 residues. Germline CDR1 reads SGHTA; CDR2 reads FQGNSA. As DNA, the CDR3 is TGTGCCAGCAGCCTGGGACAGGGGATAGAGACCCAGTACTTC. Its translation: CASSLGQGIETQYF.

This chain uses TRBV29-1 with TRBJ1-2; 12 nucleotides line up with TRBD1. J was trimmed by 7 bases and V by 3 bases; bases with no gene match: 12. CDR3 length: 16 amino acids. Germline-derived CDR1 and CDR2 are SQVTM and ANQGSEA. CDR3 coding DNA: TGCAGCGTTGATTCTTCGGGGACAGGGGGCTACGGTGGCTACACCTTC. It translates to CSVDSSGTGGYGGYTF.

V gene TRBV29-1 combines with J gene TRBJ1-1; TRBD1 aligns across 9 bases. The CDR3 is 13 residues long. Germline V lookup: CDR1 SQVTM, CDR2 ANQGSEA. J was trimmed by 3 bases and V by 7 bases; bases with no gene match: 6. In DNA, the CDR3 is TGCAGCGCTGGGACAGGGAGAGACACTGAAGCTTTCTTT. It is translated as CSAGTGRDTEAFF.

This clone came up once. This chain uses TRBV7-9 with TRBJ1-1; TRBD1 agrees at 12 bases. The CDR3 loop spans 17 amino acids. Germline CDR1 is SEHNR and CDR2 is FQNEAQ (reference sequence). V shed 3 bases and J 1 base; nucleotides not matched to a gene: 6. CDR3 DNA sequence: TGTGCCAGCAGCTTGGGGGACAGGGGGCCCAAGAACACTGAAGCTTTCTTT. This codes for CASSLGDRGPKNTEAFF.

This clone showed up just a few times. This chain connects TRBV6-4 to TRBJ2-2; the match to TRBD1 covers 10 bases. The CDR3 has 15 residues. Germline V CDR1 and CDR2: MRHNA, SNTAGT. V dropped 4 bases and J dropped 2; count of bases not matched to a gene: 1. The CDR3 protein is CASSGTGGNTGELFF. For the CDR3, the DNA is TGTGCCAGCAGTGGGACAGGGGGAAACACCGGGGAGCTGTTTTTT.

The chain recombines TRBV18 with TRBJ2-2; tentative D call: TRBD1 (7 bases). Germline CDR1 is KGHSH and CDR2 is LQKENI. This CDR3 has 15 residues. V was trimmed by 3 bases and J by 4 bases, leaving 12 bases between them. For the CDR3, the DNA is TGTGCCAGCTCACCCCGACAGGGAGGCACCGGGGAGCTGTTTTTT. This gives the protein CASSPRQGGTGELFF.

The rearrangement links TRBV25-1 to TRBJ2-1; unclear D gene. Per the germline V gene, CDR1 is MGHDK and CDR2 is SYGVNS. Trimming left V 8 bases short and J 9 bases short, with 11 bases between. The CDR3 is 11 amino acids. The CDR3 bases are TGTGCCAGCGCTACCGTTAGTGAGCAGTTCTTC. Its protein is CASATVSEQFF.

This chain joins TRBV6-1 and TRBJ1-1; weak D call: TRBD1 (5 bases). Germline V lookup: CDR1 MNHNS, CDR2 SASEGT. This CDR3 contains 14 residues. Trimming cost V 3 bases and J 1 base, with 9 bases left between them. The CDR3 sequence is CASSDSQENTEAFF. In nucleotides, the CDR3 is TGTGCCAGCAGTGACTCACAGGAGAACACTGAAGCTTTCTTT.

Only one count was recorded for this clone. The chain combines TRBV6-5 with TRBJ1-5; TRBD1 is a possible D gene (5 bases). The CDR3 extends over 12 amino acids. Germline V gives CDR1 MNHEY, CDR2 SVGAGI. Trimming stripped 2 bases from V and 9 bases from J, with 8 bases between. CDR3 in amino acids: CASSYRGGPQHF. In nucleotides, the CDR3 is TGTGCCAGCAGTTACCGCGGGGGGCCCCAGCATTTT.

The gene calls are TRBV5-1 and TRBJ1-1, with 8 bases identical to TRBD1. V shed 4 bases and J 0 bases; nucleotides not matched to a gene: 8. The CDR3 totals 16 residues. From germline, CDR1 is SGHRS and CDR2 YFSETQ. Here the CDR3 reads CASSPSTGVMNTEAFF. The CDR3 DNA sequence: TGCGCCAGCAGCCCGTCGACAGGGGTCATGAACACTGAAGCTTTCTTT.

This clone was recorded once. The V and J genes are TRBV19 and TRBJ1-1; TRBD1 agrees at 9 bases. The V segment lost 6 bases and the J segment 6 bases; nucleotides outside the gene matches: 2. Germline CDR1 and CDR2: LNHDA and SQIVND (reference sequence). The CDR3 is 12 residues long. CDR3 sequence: CASRGQGSEAFF. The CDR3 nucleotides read TGTGCCAGTAGGGGACAGGGCTCTGAAGCTTTCTTT.

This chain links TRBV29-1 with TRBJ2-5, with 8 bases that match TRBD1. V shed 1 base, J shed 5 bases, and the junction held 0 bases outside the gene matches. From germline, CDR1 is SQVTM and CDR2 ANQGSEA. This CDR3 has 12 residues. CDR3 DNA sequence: TGCAGCGTTGAAGGACAGGGGGAGACCCAGTACTTC. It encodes CSVEGQGETQYF.

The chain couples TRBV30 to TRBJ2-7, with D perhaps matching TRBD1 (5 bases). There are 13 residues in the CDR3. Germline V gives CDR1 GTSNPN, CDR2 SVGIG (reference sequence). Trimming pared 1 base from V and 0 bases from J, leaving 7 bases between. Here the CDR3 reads CAWSEQASYEQYF. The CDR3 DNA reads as TGTGCCTGGAGTGAACAGGCCTCCTACGAGCAGTACTTC.

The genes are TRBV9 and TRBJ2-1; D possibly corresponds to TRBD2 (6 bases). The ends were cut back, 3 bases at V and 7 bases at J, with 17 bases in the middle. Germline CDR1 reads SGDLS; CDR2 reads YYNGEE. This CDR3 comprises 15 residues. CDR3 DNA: TGTGCCAGCAGCGCCGGGACTCACAAGGAGAATGAGCAGTTCTTC. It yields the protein CASSAGTHKENEQFF.